The source of this T cell receptor (beta chain) is a study of metastatic and nonmetastatic thyroid tumors. Notes on the study in general: For both blood and tumor, malignant thyroid tumors reportedly showed significantly higher TCR beta diversity than benign nodules did.

In its sample, this clone is medium-sized (0.01 to 0.1%). Its antigen is undetermined. The CDR3 is 17 amino acids. J was trimmed by 3 bases and V by 5 bases; bases with no gene match: 13. The entire patient cohort was treatment-naive prior to thyroid surgery. TCRdb reprocessed the PCR reads via MiXCR. The sample consists of about 7,600 clones, around 27% of them appearing once. The chain has TRBV12-3 or TRBV12-4 and TRBJ1-5; 7 bases are shared with TRBD1. The TCR comes from a female donor with papillary thyroid cancer or a benign thyroid nodule (not recorded which). Some clones in this sample may be carry-over from other donors' samples. Sequencing input: adjacent normal tissue. The CDR3 spells CASSNTHEGQLNQPQHF. As DNA, the CDR3 is TGTGCCAGCAGTAACACCCATGAGGGACAGCTCAATCAGCCCCAGCATTTT.